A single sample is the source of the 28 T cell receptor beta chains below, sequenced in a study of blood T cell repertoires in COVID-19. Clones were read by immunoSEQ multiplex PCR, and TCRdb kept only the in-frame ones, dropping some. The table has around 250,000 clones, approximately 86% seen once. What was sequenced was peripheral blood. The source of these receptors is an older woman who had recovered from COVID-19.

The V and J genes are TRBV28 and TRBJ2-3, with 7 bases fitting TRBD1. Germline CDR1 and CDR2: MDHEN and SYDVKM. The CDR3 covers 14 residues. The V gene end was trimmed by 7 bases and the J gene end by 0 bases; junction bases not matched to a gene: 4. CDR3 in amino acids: CASTPTGSTDTQYF. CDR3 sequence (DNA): TGTGCCAGCACCCCGACAGGGAGCACAGATACGCAGTATTTT. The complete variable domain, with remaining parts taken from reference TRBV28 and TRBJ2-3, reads DVKVTQSSRYLVKRTGEKVFLECVQDMDHENMFWYRQDPGLGLRLIYFSYDVKMKEKGDIPEGYSVSREKKERFSLILESASTNQTSMYLCASTPTGSTDTQYFGPGTRLTVL.

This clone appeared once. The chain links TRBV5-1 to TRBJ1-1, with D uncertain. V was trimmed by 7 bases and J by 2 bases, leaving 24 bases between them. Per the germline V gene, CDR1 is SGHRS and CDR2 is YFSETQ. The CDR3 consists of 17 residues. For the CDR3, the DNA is TGCGCCAGCCCATTAGGTAGGGCCGGGAAGACTAACACTGAAGCTTTCTTT. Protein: CASPLGRAGKTNTEAFF. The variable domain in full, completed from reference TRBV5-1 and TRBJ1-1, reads KAGVTQTPRYLIKTRGQQVTLSCSPISGHRSVSWYQQTPGQGLQFLFEYFSETQRNKGNFPGRFSGRQFSNSRSEMNVSTLELGDSALYLCASPLGRAGKTNTEAFFGQGTRLTVV.

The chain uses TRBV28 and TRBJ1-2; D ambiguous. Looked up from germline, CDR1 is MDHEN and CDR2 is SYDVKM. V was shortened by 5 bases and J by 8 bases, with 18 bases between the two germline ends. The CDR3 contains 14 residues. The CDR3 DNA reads TGTGCCAGCAGTCAAGGGAGAAGTTATGAGGGCTACACCTTC. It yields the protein CASSQGRSYEGYTF.

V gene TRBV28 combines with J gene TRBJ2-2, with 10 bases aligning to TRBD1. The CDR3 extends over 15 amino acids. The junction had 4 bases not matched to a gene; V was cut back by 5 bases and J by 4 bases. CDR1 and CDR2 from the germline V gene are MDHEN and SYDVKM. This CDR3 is CASSPGTGVTGELFF. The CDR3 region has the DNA TGTGCCAGCAGTCCCGGGACAGGGGTCACCGGGGAGCTGTTTTTT.

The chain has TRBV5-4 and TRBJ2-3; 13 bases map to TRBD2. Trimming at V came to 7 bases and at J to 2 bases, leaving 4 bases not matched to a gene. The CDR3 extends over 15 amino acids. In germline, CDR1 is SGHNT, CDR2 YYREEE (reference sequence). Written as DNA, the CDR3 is TGTGCCAGCGGGGGACTAGCGGGGTACACAGATACGCAGTATTTT. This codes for CASGGLAGYTDTQYF.

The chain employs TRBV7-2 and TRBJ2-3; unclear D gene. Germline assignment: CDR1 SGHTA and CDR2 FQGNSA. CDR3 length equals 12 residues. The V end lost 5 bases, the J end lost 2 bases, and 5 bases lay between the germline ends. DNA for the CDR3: TGTGCCAGCAGCCAATTCACAGATACGCAGTATTTT. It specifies CASSQFTDTQYF.

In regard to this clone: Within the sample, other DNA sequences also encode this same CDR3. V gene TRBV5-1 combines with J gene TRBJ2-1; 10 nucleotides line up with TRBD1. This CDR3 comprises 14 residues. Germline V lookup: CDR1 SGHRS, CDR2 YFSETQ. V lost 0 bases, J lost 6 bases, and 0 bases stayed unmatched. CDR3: CASSLGTGGNEQFF. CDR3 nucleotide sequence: TGCGCCAGCAGCTTGGGGACAGGGGGCAATGAGCAGTTCTTC.

This CDR3 reads CASSPGGAGQPQHF. The CDR3 DNA reads as TGCGCCAGCAGCCCCGGAGGGGCAGGTCAGCCCCAGCATTTT. The chain couples TRBV5-1 to TRBJ1-5, with D perhaps TRBD1 (5 bases). There are 14 residues in the CDR3. Germline CDR1 reads SGHRS; CDR2 reads YFSETQ. Trimming pared 4 bases from V and 6 bases from J, leaving 14 bases between.

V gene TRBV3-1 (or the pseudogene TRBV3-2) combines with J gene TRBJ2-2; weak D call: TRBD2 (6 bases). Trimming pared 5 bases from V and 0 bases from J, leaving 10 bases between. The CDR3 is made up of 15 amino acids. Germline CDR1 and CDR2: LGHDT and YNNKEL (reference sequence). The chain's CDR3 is CASSFGGPNTGELFF. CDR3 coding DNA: TGTGCCAGCAGCTTCGGGGGACCGAACACCGGGGAGCTGTTTTTT.

The CDR3 DNA sequence: TGTGCCAGTATTCCGCGGGGGAGTTCCTACAATGAGCAGTTCTTC. Residues: CASIPRGSSYNEQFF. J is TRBJ2-1 and V is TRBV19, with 7 nucleotides matching TRBD2. This CDR3 is 15 amino acids long. Germline CDR1 is LNHDA and CDR2 is SQIVND (reference sequence). V shed 7 bases and J 1 base; nucleotides not matched to a gene: 7.

CDR3 sequence reads: CASSPPRTNHKETQYF. The CDR3 nucleotides read TGTGCCAGCAGTCCCCCACGGACTAACCATAAAGAGACCCAGTACTTC. The gene calls are TRBV27 and TRBJ2-5; a weak D match, TRBD2 (6 bases). The CDR3 is 16 residues long. Germline V gene data show CDR1 as MNHEY and CDR2 as SMNVEV (reference sequence). Trimming stripped 5 bases from V and 3 bases from J, with 19 bases between.

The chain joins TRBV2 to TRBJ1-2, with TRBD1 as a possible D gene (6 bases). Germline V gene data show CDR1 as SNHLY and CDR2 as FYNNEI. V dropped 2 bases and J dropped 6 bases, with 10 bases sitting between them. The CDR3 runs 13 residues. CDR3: CASSENRAHGYTF. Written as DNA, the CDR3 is TGTGCCAGCAGTGAAAACAGGGCCCATGGCTACACCTTC.

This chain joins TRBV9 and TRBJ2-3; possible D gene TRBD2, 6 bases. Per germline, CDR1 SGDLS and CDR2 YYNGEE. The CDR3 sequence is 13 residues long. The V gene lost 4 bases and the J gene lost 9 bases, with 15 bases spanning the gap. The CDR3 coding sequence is TGTGCCAGCAGCTTCCGACTAGTCGACACGCAGTATTTT. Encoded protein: CASSFRLVDTQYF.

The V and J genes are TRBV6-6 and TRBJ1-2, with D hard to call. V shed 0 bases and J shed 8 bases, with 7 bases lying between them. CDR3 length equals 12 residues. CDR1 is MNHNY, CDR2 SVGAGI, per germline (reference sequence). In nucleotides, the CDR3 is TGTGCCAGCAGTTACTCCCTAAACGGCTACACCTTC. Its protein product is CASSYSLNGYTF.

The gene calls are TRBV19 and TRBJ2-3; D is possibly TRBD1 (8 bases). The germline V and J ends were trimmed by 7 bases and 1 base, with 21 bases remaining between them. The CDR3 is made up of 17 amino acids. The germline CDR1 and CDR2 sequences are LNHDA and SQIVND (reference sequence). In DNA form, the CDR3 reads TGTGCCAGTACCCTTCATGGGGGGGACAGGCGCACAGATACGCAGTATTTT. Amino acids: CASTLHGGDRRTDTQYF.

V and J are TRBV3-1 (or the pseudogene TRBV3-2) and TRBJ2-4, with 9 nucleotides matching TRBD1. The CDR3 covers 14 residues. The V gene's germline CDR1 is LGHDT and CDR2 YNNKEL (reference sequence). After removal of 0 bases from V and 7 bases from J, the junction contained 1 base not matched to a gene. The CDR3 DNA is TGTGCCAGCAGCCAAGACGACAGGGGGAACATTCAGTACTTC. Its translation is CASSQDDRGNIQYF.

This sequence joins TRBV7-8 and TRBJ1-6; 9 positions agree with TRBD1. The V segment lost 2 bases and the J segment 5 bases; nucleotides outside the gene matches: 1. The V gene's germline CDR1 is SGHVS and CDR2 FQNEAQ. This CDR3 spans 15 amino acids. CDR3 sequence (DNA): TGTGCCAGCAGCTTAAGGGACAGGGATAATTCACCCCTCCACTTT. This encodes CASSLRDRDNSPLHF.

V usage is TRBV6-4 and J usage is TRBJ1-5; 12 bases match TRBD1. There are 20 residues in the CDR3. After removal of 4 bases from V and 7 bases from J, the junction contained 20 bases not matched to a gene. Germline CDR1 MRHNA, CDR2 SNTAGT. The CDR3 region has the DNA TGTGCCAGCAGTGGCGTTATCCGGGACAGGGGGCTCCAAAGCCGGCAGCCCCAGCATTTT. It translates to CASSGVIRDRGLQSRQPQHF.

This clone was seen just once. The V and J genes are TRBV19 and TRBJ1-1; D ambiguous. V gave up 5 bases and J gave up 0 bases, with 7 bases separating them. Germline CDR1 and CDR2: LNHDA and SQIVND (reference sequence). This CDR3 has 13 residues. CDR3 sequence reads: CASSELMNTEAFF. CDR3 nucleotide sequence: TGTGCCAGTAGTGAACTAATGAACACTGAAGCTTTCTTT.

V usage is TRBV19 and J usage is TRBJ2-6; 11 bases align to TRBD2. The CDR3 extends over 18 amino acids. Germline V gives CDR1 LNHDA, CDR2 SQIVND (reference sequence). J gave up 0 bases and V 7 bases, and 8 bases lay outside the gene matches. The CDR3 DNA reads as TGTGCCAGTACCCGCGGACTAGCGGGTCCCTCTGGGGCCAACGTCCTGACTTTC. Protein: CASTRGLAGPSGANVLTF.

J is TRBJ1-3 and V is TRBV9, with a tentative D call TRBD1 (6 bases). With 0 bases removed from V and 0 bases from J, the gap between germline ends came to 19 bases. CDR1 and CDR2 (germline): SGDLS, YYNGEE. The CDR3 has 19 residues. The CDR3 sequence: CASSVVGGPTSPSGNTIYF. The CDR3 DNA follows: TGTGCCAGCAGCGTAGTGGGGGGGCCCACGTCTCCCTCTGGAAACACCATATATTTT. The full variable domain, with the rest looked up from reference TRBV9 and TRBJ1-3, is DSGVTQTPKHLITATGQRVTLRCSPRSGDLSVYWYQQSLDQGLQFLIQYYNGEERAKGNILERFSAQQFPDLHSELNLSSLELGDSALYFCASSVVGGPTSPSGNTIYFGEGSWLTVV.

The CDR3 DNA is TGTGCCAGCGGCCTGACAGGCTACACCTTC. It encodes CASGLTGYTF. J is TRBJ1-2 and V is TRBV6-6; D gene unclear. Trimming left V 8 bases short and J 8 bases short, with 9 bases between. The CDR3 extends over 10 amino acids. Germline loops: CDR1 MNHNY, CDR2 SVGAGI (reference sequence).

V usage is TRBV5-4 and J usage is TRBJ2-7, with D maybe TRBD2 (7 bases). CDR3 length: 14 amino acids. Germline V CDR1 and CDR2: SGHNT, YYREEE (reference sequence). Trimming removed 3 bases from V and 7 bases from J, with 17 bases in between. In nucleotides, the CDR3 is TGTGCCAGCAGCTCCCGTGGGGGGGCGGGGGAGCAGTACTTC. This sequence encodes CASSSRGGAGEQYF.

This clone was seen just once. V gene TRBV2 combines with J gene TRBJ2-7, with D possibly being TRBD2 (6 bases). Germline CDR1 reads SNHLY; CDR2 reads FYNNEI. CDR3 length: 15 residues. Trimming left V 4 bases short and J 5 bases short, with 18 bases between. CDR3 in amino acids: CASSGGALAGHEQYF. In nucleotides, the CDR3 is TGTGCCAGCAGTGGAGGCGCACTAGCTGGCCACGAGCAGTACTTC.

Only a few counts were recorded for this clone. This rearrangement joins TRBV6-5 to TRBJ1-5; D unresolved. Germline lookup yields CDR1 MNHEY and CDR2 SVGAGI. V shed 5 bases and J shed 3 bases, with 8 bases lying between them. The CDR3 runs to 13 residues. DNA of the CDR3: TGTGCCAGCAGTACGGGAGCCAATCAGCCCCAGCATTTT. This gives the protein CASSTGANQPQHF.

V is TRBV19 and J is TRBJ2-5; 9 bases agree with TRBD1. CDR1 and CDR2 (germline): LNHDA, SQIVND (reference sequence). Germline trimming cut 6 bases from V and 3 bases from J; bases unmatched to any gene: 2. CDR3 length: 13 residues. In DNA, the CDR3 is TGTGCCAGTAGCAGGGACAGGGAAGAGACCCAGTACTTC. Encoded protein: CASSRDREETQYF.

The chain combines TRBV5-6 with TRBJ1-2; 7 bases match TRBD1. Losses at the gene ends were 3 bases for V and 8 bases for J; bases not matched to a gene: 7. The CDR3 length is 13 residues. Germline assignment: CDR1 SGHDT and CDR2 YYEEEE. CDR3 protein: CASSYTGVGGYTF. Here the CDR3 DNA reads TGTGCCAGCAGCTATACAGGGGTCGGGGGCTACACCTTC.

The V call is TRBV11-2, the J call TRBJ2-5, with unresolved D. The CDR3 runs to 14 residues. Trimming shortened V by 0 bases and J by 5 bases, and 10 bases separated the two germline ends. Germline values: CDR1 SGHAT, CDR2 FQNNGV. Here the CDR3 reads CASSLDRSSETQYF. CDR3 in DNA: TGTGCCAGCAGCTTAGATCGCAGTAGCGAGACCCAGTACTTC.